The 22 T cell receptor beta chains presented below share a single source sample, sequenced in a study of T-cell reconstitution after alpha-beta-depleted transplantation in children. The TCRbeta library incorporated unique molecular identifiers. A single record per CDR3 protein comes from TCRdb applying MiXCR to the PCR reads. The repertoire holds approximately 500,000 distinct CDR3 sequences, with 25% to 30% as singletons. The sequencing used PBMCs, collected before TCRalphabeta/CD19-depleted stem cell transplant. The receptors stem from a boy younger than two with Wiskott-Aldrich syndrome, due to receive a stem cell transplant.

The rearrangement links TRBV29-1 to TRBJ2-5; tentatively, D is TRBD1 or TRBD2 (5 bases each). Germline V CDR1 and CDR2: SQVTM, ANQGSEA. V lost 7 bases and J 1 base, leaving 13 bases between the germline ends. The CDR3 contains 13 residues. This chain's CDR3 is CSAMGRLQETQYF. As DNA, the CDR3 is TGCAGCGCCATGGGACGGCTCCAAGAGACCCAGTACTTC.

V usage is TRBV14 and J usage is TRBJ2-1, with 8 positions matching TRBD1. Per the germline V gene, CDR1 is SGHDN and CDR2 is FVKESK. With 1 base clipped from V and 4 bases from J, the junction kept 6 bases outside the gene matches. This CDR3 comprises 16 residues. CDR3 DNA: TGTGCCAGCAGCCAAGTCCGGACAGGGTTTTACAATGAGCAGTTCTTC. It yields the protein CASSQVRTGFYNEQFF.

This clonotype was picked up many times. The chain carries TRBV11-2 and TRBJ2-1; D remains ambiguous. CDR3 length equals 13 residues. The V end lost 1 base, the J end lost 6 bases, and 7 bases lay between the germline ends. The germline gives CDR1 SGHAT, CDR2 FQNNGV. This CDR3 is CASSLGPTNEQFF. The CDR3 DNA follows: TGTGCCAGCAGCTTAGGCCCTACCAATGAGCAGTTCTTC.

The sample holds a few counts of this clonotype. J is TRBJ2-3 and V is TRBV5-1; D could derive from TRBD1 or TRBD2 (5 bases each). The CDR3 spans 14 residues. V was trimmed by 2 bases and J by 5 bases, leaving 12 bases between them. Germline V gene sequence: CDR1 SGHRS, CDR2 YFSETQ. CDR3 residues: CASSLQDLRDTQYF. As DNA, the CDR3 is TGCGCCAGCAGCTTACAGGACTTACGAGATACGCAGTATTTT.

This clonotype came up a few times. V and J are TRBV7-3 and TRBJ2-1, with a tentative D call TRBD2 (7 bases). Deletions cut 5 bases from V and 6 bases from J, with 17 bases between. In germline, CDR1 is SGHTA, CDR2 FQGTGA. The CDR3 length is 15 residues. The CDR3 protein is CASSQGISGINEQFF. In nucleotides, the CDR3 is TGTGCCAGCAGCCAGGGGATAAGCGGGATCAATGAGCAGTTCTTC. Drawing the rest from reference TRBV7-3 and TRBJ2-1, the complete variable domain is GAGVSQTPSNKVTEKGKYVELRCDPISGHTALYWYRQSLGQGPEFLIYFQGTGAADDSGLPNDRFFAVRPEGSVSTLKIQRTERGDSAVYLCASSQGISGINEQFFGPGTRLTVL.

The rearrangement joins TRBV5-6 to TRBJ2-2, with D perhaps TRBD2 (6 bases). The CDR3 contains 15 residues. Trimming left V 3 bases short and J 0 bases short, with 9 bases between. CDR1 and CDR2 from the germline V gene are SGHDT and YYEEEE. CDR3 loop: CASSSGAPNTGELFF. The CDR3 DNA sequence: TGTGCCAGCAGCTCGGGAGCCCCGAACACCGGGGAGCTGTTTTTT.

V and J are TRBV2 and TRBJ2-7; TRBD1 or TRBD2 may be the D gene (5 bases each). Germline CDR1 and CDR2: SNHLY and FYNNEI. V lost 6 bases and J lost 6, with 18 bases in between. The CDR3 runs 14 residues. CDR3 sequence: CASSPGHRGPEQYF. In DNA, the CDR3 is TGTGCCAGCAGCCCAGGGCACCGGGGTCCCGAGCAGTACTTC.

This clonotype showed up just a few times. The gene calls are TRBV5-1 and TRBJ1-4, with no clear D. The CDR3 is 15 residues long. CDR1 is SGHRS and CDR2 is YFSETQ in the germline V gene. Trimming removed 3 bases at V and 0 bases at J, with 9 bases between. The DNA for the CDR3 is TGCGCCAGCAGCTCGGGCGGGACAACTAATGAAAAACTGTTTTTT. Its protein is CASSSGGTTNEKLFF.

The chain uses TRBV2 and TRBJ1-4, with D possibly TRBD1 on 5 matching bases. The CDR3 runs to 14 residues. The V gene's germline CDR1 is SNHLY and CDR2 FYNNEI. Trimming removed 2 bases at V and 5 bases at J, with 9 bases between. CDR3 sequence (DNA): TGTGCCAGCAGTGAAATGGGGCTGAATGAAAAACTGTTTTTT. Amino acid sequence: CASSEMGLNEKLFF.

This sequence joins TRBV7-9 and TRBJ2-7, with 14 bases aligning to TRBD2. V trimming: 6 bases; J trimming: 3 bases; junction bases outside the gene matches: 4. The CDR3 length is 15 residues. Per the germline V gene, CDR1 is SEHNR and CDR2 is FQNEAQ (reference sequence). The CDR3 DNA sequence: TGTGCCAGCAGGGGGGGGACTAGCGGGAGCTACGAGCAGTACTTC. This translates into CASRGGTSGSYEQYF.

This clonotype was seen only a few times. The chain recombines TRBV7-3 with TRBJ2-2; D unresolved. Deletions cut 3 bases from V and 7 bases from J, with 15 bases between. The CDR3 extends over 15 amino acids. The V gene's germline CDR1 is SGHTA and CDR2 FQGTGA. The CDR3 spells CASSFQAAIGGELFF. The DNA of the CDR3 is TGTGCCAGCAGCTTTCAGGCCGCGATAGGCGGGGAGCTGTTTTTT.

In the case of this clonotype: The junction departs from the called germline gene at one end, perhaps through a read error. The chain recombines TRBV20-1 with TRBJ2-3; TRBD2 aligns across 12 bases. The length of the CDR3 is 16 residues. The V gene's germline CDR1 is DFQATT and CDR2 SNEGSKA (reference sequence). The CDR3 DNA reads TGCAGTGCAAGAGCCGCTAGCGGGAGGGCCGTAGATACGCAGTATTTT. Its protein product is CSARAASGRAVDTQYF.

The chain couples TRBV5-5 to TRBJ1-2; D call uncertain. This CDR3 region has 16 residues. V lost 2 bases, J lost 3 bases, and 17 bases lay in between. The germline CDR1 and CDR2 sequences are SGHKS and YYEKEE (reference sequence). For the CDR3, the DNA is TGTGCCAGCAGCTTTCCTCTATCGACGGTGTACTATGGCTACACCTTC. This sequence encodes CASSFPLSTVYYGYTF.

The chain is built from TRBV19 and TRBJ2-2; D not resolved. This CDR3 region has 13 residues. V lost 7 bases and J 3 bases, leaving 9 bases between the germline ends. The germline V gene has CDR1 LNHDA and CDR2 SQIVND (reference sequence). The CDR3 bases are TGTGCCAGTACCCCAGCGCACACCGGGGAGCTGTTTTTT. It encodes CASTPAHTGELFF.

The rearrangement links TRBV5-7 to TRBJ1-2; D uncertain. TRBV5-7 is assigned to the ORF class and has an uncertain function. V dropped 0 bases and J dropped 8 bases, with 2 bases sitting between them. The CDR3 spans 10 residues. The CDR3 region has the DNA TGTGCCAGCAGCTTGGAGGGCTACACCTTC. This codes for CASSLEGYTF.

This clonotype was observed a few times. This rearrangement joins TRBV2 to TRBJ1-2; D is uncertain. Germline assignment: CDR1 SNHLY and CDR2 FYNNEI. Trimming stripped 6 bases from V and 4 bases from J, with 12 bases between. The CDR3 is 13 amino acids. In DNA form, the CDR3 reads TGTGCCAGCAGGGTTACAGTGTCCTATGGCTACACCTTC. Translated: CASRVTVSYGYTF. Looking up the rest from reference TRBV2 and TRBJ1-2 gives the full variable domain: EPEVTQTPSHQVTQMGQEVILRCVPISNHLYFYWYRQILGQKVEFLVSFYNNEISEKSEIFDDQFSVERPDGSNFTLKIRSTKLEDSAMYFCASRVTVSYGYTFGSGTRLTVV.

V and J are TRBV12-3 or TRBV12-4 and TRBJ2-2, with 8 positions matching TRBD2. With 5 bases clipped from V and 3 bases from J, the junction kept 5 bases outside the gene matches. There are 15 residues in the CDR3. This CDR3 reads CASSISGRYTGELFF. CDR3 coding DNA: TGTGCCAGCAGTATCAGCGGGAGATACACCGGGGAGCTGTTTTTT.

With respect to this clonotype: At one boundary the junction diverges from the germline segment, which might be a read error. The CDR3 DNA is TGCGCCAGCATCTTGGTGGGCACCTACACTGAAGCTTTCTTT. This encodes CASILVGTYTEAFF. The rearrangement links TRBV5-1 to TRBJ1-1; no clear D. The CDR3 is 14 residues long. Germline CDR1 SGHRS, CDR2 YFSETQ.

This clonotype was seen a few times. The chain combines TRBV12-3 or TRBV12-4 with TRBJ2-2; D is unresolved. This CDR3 comprises 13 residues. Trimming left V 3 bases short and J 8 bases short, with 10 bases between. DNA of the CDR3: TGTGCCAGCAGTTTTACCCACCAAGGGGAGCTGTTTTTT. It codes for CASSFTHQGELFF.

This clonotype was counted between two and nine times. V usage is TRBV7-2 and J usage is TRBJ1-5; D is possibly TRBD1 (5 bases). CDR3 length equals 14 residues. CDR1 and CDR2 (germline): SGHTA, FQGNSA. V lost 5 bases and J 7 bases, leaving 15 bases between the germline ends. CDR3 in amino acids: CASSPIGGIQPQHF. The CDR3 DNA reads TGTGCCAGCAGCCCGATTGGGGGTATCCAGCCCCAGCATTTT.

A few counts support this clonotype. V usage is TRBV5-1 and J usage is TRBJ2-2; 8 nucleotides align to TRBD1. V lost 0 bases, J lost 2 bases, and 6 bases stayed unmatched. The CDR3 has 17 residues. Germline assignment: CDR1 SGHRS and CDR2 YFSETQ. In DNA, the CDR3 is TGCGCCAGCAGCTTGGACAGGGGGAAATCCAACACCGGGGAGCTGTTTTTT. It specifies CASSLDRGKSNTGELFF.

The chain joins TRBV15 to TRBJ2-1; 11 bases match TRBD2. Trimming at V came to 4 bases and at J to 9 bases, leaving 14 bases not matched to a gene. The CDR3 sequence is 17 residues long. The germline V gene encodes CDR1 LNHNV and CDR2 YYDKDF (reference sequence). This CDR3 is CATSKGLIAGGPGEQFF. The CDR3 DNA reads TGTGCCACCAGCAAGGGGTTAATAGCGGGAGGGCCGGGTGAGCAGTTCTTC.